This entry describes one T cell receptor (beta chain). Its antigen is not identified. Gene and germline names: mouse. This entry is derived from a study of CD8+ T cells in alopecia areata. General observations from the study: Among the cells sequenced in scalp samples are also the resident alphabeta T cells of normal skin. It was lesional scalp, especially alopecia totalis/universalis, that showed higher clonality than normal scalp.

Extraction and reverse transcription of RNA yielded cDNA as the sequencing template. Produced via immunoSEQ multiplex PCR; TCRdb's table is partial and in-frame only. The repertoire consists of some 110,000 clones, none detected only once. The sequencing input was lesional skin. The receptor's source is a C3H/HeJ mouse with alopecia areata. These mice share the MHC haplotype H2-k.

The CDR3 loop is CASGDFPPAGDNQDTQYF. CDR3 bases read: TGTGCCAGCGGTGATTTCCCCCCCGCTGGGGATAACCAAGAC. The chain uses TRBV13-2 and TRBJ2-5; weak D call: TRBD2 (6 bases). The read ends 4 residues early relative to the CDR3; the germline J gene fills the gap. Germline V gives CDR1 NNHNN, CDR2 SYGAGS (reference sequence). Trimming left V 1 base short and J 0 bases short, with 18 bases between. CDR3 length equals 18 residues.